This TCR beta chain originates from a study of T cell repertoires in cytomegalovirus infection. Overall study context: Public TCR beta signatures were indicative of both CMV infection and a matching HLA type. Study conclusions and caveats: Across the ex vivo response, the dominant clonotypes were HLA-C-restricted CMV-specific TCR beta clonotypes. Adding up the frequency of public TCR beta families identified people who carried CMV plus the relevant HLA.

TCRdb passed the reads through MiXCR, listing each CDR3 protein once. The repertoire holds around 180,000 distinct CDR3 sequences, with 25% to 30% as singletons. Germline V lookup: CDR1 SGHDN, CDR2 FVKESK. The V and J ends lost 1 base and 2 bases, in that order; junction bases with no gene match: 2. This CDR3 region has 15 residues. Concerning this clonotype itself: Its antigen is unknown.

The specimen was PBMCs. V usage is TRBV14 and J usage is TRBJ1-3; TRBD1 matches at 7 bases. The receptor comes from a human donor in good health (CMV status not recorded). Some clones in this sample may be carry-over from other donors' samples. The CDR3 DNA reads as TGTGCCAGCAGCCAAGGACAGGGCGCTGGAAACACCATATATTTT. Translated, it gives CASSQGQGAGNTIYF.